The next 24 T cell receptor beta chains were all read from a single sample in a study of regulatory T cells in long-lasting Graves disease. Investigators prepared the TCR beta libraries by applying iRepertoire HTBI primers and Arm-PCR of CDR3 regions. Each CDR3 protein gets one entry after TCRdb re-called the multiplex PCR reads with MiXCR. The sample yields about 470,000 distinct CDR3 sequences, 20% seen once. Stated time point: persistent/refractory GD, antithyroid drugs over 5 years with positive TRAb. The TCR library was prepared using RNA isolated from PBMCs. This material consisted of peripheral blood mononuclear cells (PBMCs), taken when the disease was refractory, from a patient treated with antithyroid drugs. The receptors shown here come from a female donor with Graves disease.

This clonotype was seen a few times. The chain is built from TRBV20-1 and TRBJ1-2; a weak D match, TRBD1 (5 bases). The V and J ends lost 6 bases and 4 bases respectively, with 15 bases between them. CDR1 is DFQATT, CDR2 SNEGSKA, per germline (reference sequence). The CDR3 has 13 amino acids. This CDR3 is CSATRDGFYGYTF. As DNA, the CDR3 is TGCAGTGCGACCCGGGACGGATTCTATGGCTACACCTTC.

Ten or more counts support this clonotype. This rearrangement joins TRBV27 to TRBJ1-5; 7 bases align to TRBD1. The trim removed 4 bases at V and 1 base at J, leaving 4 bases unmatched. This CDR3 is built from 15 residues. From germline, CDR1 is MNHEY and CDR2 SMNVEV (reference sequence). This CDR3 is CASSSAQGSNQPQHF. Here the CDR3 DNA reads TGTGCCAGCAGTTCCGCACAGGGGAGCAATCAGCCCCAGCATTTT.

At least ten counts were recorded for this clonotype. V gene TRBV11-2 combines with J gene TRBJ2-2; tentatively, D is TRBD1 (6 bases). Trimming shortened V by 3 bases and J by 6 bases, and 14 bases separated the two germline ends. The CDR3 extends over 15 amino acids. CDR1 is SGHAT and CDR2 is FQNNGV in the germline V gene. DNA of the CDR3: TGTGCCAGCAGCTTCACAGGGTCCGGGCCCGGGGAGCTGTTTTTT. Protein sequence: CASSFTGSGPGELFF.

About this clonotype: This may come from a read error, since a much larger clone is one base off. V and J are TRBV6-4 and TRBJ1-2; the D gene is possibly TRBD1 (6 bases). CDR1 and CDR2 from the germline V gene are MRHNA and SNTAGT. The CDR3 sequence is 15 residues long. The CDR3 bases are TGTGACAGCAGTGAAGTCGGGGGGCGCCTCTATGGCTACACCTTC. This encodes CDSSEVGGRLYGYTF.

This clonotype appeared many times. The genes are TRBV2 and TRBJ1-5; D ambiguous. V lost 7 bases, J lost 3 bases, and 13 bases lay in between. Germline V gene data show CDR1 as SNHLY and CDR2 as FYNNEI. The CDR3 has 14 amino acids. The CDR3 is CASMRGLNNQPQHF. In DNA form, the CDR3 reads TGTGCCAGCATGCGAGGATTGAACAATCAGCCCCAGCATTTT.

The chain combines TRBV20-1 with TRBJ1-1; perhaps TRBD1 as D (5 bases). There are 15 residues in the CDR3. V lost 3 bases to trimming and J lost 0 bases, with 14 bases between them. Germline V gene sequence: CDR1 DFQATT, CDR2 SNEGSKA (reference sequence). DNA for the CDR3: TGCAGTGCTAGCACGGCAGGGCCCATGAACACTGAAGCTTTCTTT. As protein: CSASTAGPMNTEAFF.

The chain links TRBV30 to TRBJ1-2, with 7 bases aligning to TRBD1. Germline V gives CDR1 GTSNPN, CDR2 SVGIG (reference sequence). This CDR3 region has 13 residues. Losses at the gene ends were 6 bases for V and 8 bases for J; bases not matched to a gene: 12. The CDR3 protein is CACTRDRYGGYTF. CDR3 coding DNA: TGTGCCTGCACACGGGACAGATATGGGGGCTACACCTTC.

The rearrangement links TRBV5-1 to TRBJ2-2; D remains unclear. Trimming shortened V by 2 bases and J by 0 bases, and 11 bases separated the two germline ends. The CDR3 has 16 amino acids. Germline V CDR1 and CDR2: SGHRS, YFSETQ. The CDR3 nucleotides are TGCGCCAGCAGCTTCAGAGGCCAGTCGAACACCGGGGAGCTGTTTTTT. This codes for CASSFRGQSNTGELFF.

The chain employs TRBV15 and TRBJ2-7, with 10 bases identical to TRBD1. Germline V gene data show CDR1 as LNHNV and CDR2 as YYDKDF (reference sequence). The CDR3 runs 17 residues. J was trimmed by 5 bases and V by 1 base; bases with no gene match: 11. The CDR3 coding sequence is TGTGCCACCAGCAGAGTTGGTATGAGACAGGGGGCCAACGAGCAGTACTTC. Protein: CATSRVGMRQGANEQYF.

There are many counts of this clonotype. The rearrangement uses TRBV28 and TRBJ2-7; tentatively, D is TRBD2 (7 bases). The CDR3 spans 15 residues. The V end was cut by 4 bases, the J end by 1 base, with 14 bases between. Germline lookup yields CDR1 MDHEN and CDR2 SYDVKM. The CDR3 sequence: CASSYAGADSYEQYF. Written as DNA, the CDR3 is TGTGCCAGCAGTTACGCGGGGGCGGATTCCTACGAGCAGTACTTC.

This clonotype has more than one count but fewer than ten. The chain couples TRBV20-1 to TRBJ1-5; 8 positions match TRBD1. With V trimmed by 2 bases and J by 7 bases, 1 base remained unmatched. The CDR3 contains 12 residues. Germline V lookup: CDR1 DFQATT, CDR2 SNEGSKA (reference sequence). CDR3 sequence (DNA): TGCAGTGCTAGAACAGGGGGGCAGCCCCAGCATTTT. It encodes CSARTGGQPQHF.

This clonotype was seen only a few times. The CDR3 loop is CASSPEVTSLPTGELFF. The CDR3 bases are TGCGCCAGCAGCCCCGAGGTTACTAGCCTTCCCACCGGGGAGCTGTTTTTT. The rearrangement uses TRBV5-1 and TRBJ2-2; perhaps TRBD2 as D (6 bases). Germline CDR1 and CDR2: SGHRS and YFSETQ. V shed 4 bases and J shed 4 bases, with 20 bases lying between them. The CDR3 consists of 17 residues. The whole variable domain, remainder taken from reference TRBV5-1 and TRBJ2-2, is KAGVTQTPRYLIKTRGQQVTLSCSPISGHRSVSWYQQTPGQGLQFLFEYFSETQRNKGNFPGRFSGRQFSNSRSEMNVSTLELGDSALYLCASSPEVTSLPTGELFFGEGSRLTVL.

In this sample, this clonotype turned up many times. The CDR3 here is CASSPGSRGYEQYF. The CDR3 DNA sequence: TGCGCCAGCAGCCCGGGGAGCCGGGGTTACGAGCAGTACTTC. The V gene is TRBV4-3, the J gene TRBJ2-7, with D perhaps matching TRBD2 (5 bases). Trimming removed 4 bases at V and 4 bases at J, with 14 bases between. CDR3 length equals 14 residues. The germline V gene encodes CDR1 LGHNA and CDR2 YSLEER.

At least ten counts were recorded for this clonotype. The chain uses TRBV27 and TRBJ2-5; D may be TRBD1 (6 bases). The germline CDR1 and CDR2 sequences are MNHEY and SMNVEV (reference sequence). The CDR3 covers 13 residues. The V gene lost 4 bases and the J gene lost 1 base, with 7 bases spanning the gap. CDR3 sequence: CASSYRAQETQYF. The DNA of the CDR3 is TGTGCCAGCAGTTACAGGGCCCAAGAGACCCAGTACTTC.

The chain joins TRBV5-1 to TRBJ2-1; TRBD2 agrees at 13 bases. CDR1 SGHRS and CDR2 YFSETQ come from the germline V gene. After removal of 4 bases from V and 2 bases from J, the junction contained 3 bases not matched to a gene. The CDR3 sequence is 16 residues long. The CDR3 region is CASSVGTSGAYNEQFF. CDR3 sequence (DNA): TGCGCCAGCAGCGTAGGGACTAGCGGGGCCTACAATGAGCAGTTCTTC.

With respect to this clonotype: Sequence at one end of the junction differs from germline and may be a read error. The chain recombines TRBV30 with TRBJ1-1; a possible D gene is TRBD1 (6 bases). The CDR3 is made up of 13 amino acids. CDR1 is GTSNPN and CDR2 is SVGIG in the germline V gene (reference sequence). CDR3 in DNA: TGTGCCTGGAGCCAGGGGCTGAACACTGAAGCTCTCTTT. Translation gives CAWSQGLNTEALF.

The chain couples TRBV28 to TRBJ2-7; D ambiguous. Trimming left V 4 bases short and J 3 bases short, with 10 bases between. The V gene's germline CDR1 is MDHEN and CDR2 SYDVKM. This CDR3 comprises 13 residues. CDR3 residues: CASSSMNSYEQYF. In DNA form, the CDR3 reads TGTGCCAGCAGTTCGATGAACAGCTACGAGCAGTACTTC.

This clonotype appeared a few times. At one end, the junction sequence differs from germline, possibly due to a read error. CDR3 DNA: TGTGTCAGCAGCTTAGACCCATTGGCCGAGCAGTACTTC. Protein: CVSSLDPLAEQYF. V is TRBV7-9 and J is TRBJ2-7; D remains unclear. CDR3 length: 13 residues. Looked up from germline, CDR1 is SEHNR and CDR2 is FQNEAQ (reference sequence).

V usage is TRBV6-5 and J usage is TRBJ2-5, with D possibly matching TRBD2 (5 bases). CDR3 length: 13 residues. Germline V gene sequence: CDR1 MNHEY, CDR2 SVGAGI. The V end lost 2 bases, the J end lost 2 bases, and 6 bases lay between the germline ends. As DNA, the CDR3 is TGTGCCAGCAGTTACCAGCGGCAAGAGACCCAGTACTTC. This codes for CASSYQRQETQYF.

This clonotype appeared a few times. This chain's CDR3 is CASSLGVGDSQPQHF. The DNA for the CDR3 is TGTGCCAGCAGCTTAGGCGTAGGGGACAGTCAGCCCCAGCATTTT. The J gene is TRBJ1-5, the V gene TRBV7-8; 7 bases are shared with TRBD1. The CDR3 is made up of 15 amino acids. The germline CDR1 and CDR2 sequences are SGHVS and FQNEAQ. V gave up 1 base and J gave up 6 bases; unmatched junction bases: 6.

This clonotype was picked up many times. Written as DNA, the CDR3 is TGTGCCAGCAGTTTTGCCGGGACGACCTTGAACACTGAAGCTTTCTTT. Amino acid sequence: CASSFAGTTLNTEAFF. The rearrangement uses TRBV12-3 or TRBV12-4 and TRBJ1-1; D possibly corresponds to TRBD1 (5 bases). Trimming stripped 3 bases from V and 0 bases from J, with 14 bases between. CDR3 length equals 16 residues.

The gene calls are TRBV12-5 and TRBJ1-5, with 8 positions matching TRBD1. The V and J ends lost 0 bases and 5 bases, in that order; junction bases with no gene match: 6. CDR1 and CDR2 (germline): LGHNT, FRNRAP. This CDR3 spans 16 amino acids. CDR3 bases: TGTGCTAGTGGTTTGGTACCTCGACAGGGGTATCAGCCCCAGCATTTT. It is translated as CASGLVPRQGYQPQHF.

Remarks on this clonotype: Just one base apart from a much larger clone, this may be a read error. The CDR3 protein is CAISESPQVHEQYF. In DNA, the CDR3 is TGTGCCATCAGTGAGTCCCCTCAGGTCCACGAGCAGTACTTC. V gene TRBV10-3 combines with J gene TRBJ2-7; D not certain. This CDR3 has 14 residues. Per germline, CDR1 ENHRY and CDR2 SYGVKD. V lost 0 bases, J lost 5 bases, and 11 bases lay in between.

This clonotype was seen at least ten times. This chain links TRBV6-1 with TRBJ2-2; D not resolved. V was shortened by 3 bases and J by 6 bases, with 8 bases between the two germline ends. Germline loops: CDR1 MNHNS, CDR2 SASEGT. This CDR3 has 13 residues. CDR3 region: CASSDITAGELFF. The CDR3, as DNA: TGTGCCAGCAGTGATATTACAGCCGGGGAGCTGTTTTTT.